One sample yielded the 18 T cell receptor beta chains listed below, sequenced in a study of beta chain features in type 1 diabetes. Expressed TCRB transcripts got sequenced, as all isolated RNA was reverse transcribed. Using immunoSEQ multiplex PCR, the repertoire was profiled, and TCRdb retains in-frame clones only, with some absent. Altogether about 650,000 clones are present, roughly an eighth being singletons, with the ten largest covering more than 0.1%. These TCRs are of unknown antigen specificity. Study results and limitations: Type 1 diabetes patients showed a moderate but significant shortening of TCRB CDR3s in all four CD4+ subsets.

Input material: naive CD4+ T cells from blood. The receptors shown here come from a man aged 25 to 45 with type 1 diabetes.

The J gene is TRBJ2-7, the V gene TRBV9, with D unclear. In germline, CDR1 is SGDLS, CDR2 YYNGEE. This CDR3 has 14 residues. V was trimmed by 0 bases and J by 3 bases, leaving 10 bases between them. CDR3 amino acids: CASSVGNYNYEQYF. DNA of the CDR3: TGTGCCAGCAGCGTAGGTAACTACAACTACGAGCAGTACTTC.

The chain employs TRBV19 and TRBJ2-7, with D possibly being TRBD1 (5 bases). There are 14 residues in the CDR3. V lost 7 bases to trimming and J lost 1 base, with 14 bases between them. Germline CDR1 LNHDA, CDR2 SQIVND (reference sequence). The CDR3 DNA follows: TGTGCCAGTACCCAGACAGCCTCGTCCTACGAGCAGTACTTC. It specifies CASTQTASSYEQYF.

The chain recombines TRBV7-9 with TRBJ2-7; no clear D gene. Germline V gives CDR1 SEHNR, CDR2 FQNEAQ (reference sequence). V lost 5 bases and J 5 bases, leaving 7 bases between the germline ends. The CDR3 loop spans 11 amino acids. CDR3 coding DNA: TGTGCCAGCAGCCCGCTCGACGAGCAGTACTTC. Protein sequence: CASSPLDEQYF.

The chain recombines TRBV6-5 with TRBJ2-7, with D maybe TRBD2 (6 bases). This CDR3 region has 14 residues. Trimming took 8 bases from V and 6 from J, leaving 20 bases between them. Germline CDR1 is MNHEY and CDR2 is SVGAGI. The CDR3 DNA sequence: TGTGCCAGCTGCCGGGGTGGGCCGGAGGGCGAGCAGTACTTC. Translated, it gives CASCRGGPEGEQYF.

Only a few counts were recorded for this clone. The chain links TRBV7-8 to TRBJ1-6; the D gene is possibly TRBD1 (6 bases). The germline V gene encodes CDR1 SGHVS and CDR2 FQNEAQ. V lost 1 base and J lost 10, with 14 bases in between. The CDR3 is made up of 15 amino acids. CDR3 in amino acids: CASSLVVQGGSPLHF. The DNA of the CDR3 is TGTGCCAGCAGCTTAGTAGTACAGGGTGGATCACCCCTCCACTTT.

This clone was seen more than once but under ten times. V gene TRBV9 combines with J gene TRBJ2-2; D not certain. This CDR3 has 14 residues. V lost 0 bases, J lost 4 bases, and 7 bases lay in between. Germline CDR1 is SGDLS and CDR2 is YYNGEE. Written as DNA, the CDR3 is TGTGCCAGCAGCGTAGGACTGAGCACCGGGGAGCTGTTTTTT. The encoded protein is CASSVGLSTGELFF.

Details on this clone: In the same sample, other DNA sequences code for this CDR3. The chain uses TRBV7-9 and TRBJ1-5; no firm D call. The CDR3 runs 12 residues. From germline, CDR1 is SEHNR and CDR2 FQNEAQ (reference sequence). V was clipped by 1 base and J by 7 bases, with 5 bases between them. The CDR3 sequence: CASSLEGQPQHF. The CDR3 coding sequence is TGTGCCAGCAGCTTAGAAGGGCAGCCCCAGCATTTT.

The sample holds a few counts of this clone. The genes are TRBV9 and TRBJ2-7; D is perhaps TRBD2 (6 bases). Germline V gene lookup returns CDR1 SGDLS and CDR2 YYNGEE. CDR3 length: 16 residues. V was shortened by 4 bases and J by 0 bases, with 17 bases between the two germline ends. CDR3: CASSPWDSSSSYEQYF. CDR3 DNA sequence: TGTGCCAGCAGCCCCTGGGACTCATCAAGCTCCTACGAGCAGTACTTC.

This clone was seen only a few times. The rearrangement links TRBV5-4 to TRBJ2-1, with 7 bases aligning to TRBD2. Per the germline V gene, CDR1 is SGHNT and CDR2 is YYREEE (reference sequence). The J segment lost 4 bases and the V segment lost 3 bases, leaving 4 bases of the junction unmatched. The CDR3 sequence is 14 residues long. CDR3 residues: CASSSLAAYNEQFF. The CDR3 DNA reads as TGTGCCAGCAGCTCTCTAGCGGCGTACAATGAGCAGTTCTTC.

J is TRBJ2-5 and V is TRBV19; 9 bases are a match to TRBD2. V shed 6 bases and J 2 bases; nucleotides not matched to a gene: 7. There are 15 residues in the CDR3. Germline-derived CDR1 and CDR2 are LNHDA and SQIVND (reference sequence). The CDR3 DNA reads as TGTGCCAGTAGAGAGCGGGGGGCCAGGCAAGAGACCCAGTACTTC. Translation gives CASRERGARQETQYF.

This rearrangement joins TRBV7-3 to TRBJ1-2; 8 bases fit TRBD1. The CDR3 is 16 amino acids. Germline lookup yields CDR1 SGHTA and CDR2 FQGTGA. Germline trimming cut 4 bases from V and 6 bases from J; bases unmatched to any gene: 13. CDR3 nucleotide sequence: TGTGCCAGCAGCTCGGGATATGACAGGGGTGGCAATGGCTACACCTTC. This encodes CASSSGYDRGGNGYTF. The full variable domain, rest sourced from reference TRBV7-3 and TRBJ1-2, is GAGVSQTPSNKVTEKGKYVELRCDPISGHTALYWYRQSLGQGPEFLIYFQGTGAADDSGLPNDRFFAVRPEGSVSTLKIQRTERGDSAVYLCASSSGYDRGGNGYTFGSGTRLTVV.

The chain carries TRBV5-1 and TRBJ1-1; D remains unclear. V was shortened by 6 bases and J by 3 bases, with 9 bases between the two germline ends. From germline, CDR1 is SGHRS and CDR2 YFSETQ. The CDR3 runs to 12 residues. Here the CDR3 reads CASTSAHTEAFF. The CDR3 nucleotides are TGCGCCAGCACGTCCGCCCACACTGAAGCTTTCTTT.

This chain uses TRBV18 with TRBJ1-2; perhaps TRBD1 as D (5 bases). CDR1 KGHSH and CDR2 LQKENI come from the germline V gene. This CDR3 has 13 amino acids. Deletions cut 6 bases from V and 6 bases from J, with 14 bases between. CDR3 sequence: CASSLRGGDGYTF. The CDR3 bases are TGTGCCAGCTCCCTGCGGGGGGGAGATGGCTACACCTTC.

The chain carries TRBV2 and TRBJ1-2; weak D call: TRBD1 (5 bases). Germline CDR1 is SNHLY and CDR2 is FYNNEI. Trimming took off 0 bases at V and 8 bases at J, with 10 bases between the two ends. This CDR3 is built from 13 residues. CDR3 nucleotide sequence: TGTGCCAGCAGTGAAGCGCCAGGGTTCGGCTACACCTTC. Amino acids: CASSEAPGFGYTF.

Only a few counts were recorded for this clone. The chain combines TRBV5-1 with TRBJ2-4, with TRBD2 as a possible D gene (5 bases). The CDR3 contains 17 residues. Germline V CDR1 and CDR2: SGHRS, YFSETQ. V was clipped by 0 bases and J by 1 base, with 14 bases between them. CDR3 sequence (DNA): TGCGCCAGCAGCTTGGCCGTGTCGCGCGGGGCCAAAAACATTCAGTACTTC. Its translation: CASSLAVSRGAKNIQYF.

This clone turned up a few times. V usage is TRBV7-9 and J usage is TRBJ2-2; no reliable D call. The germline gives CDR1 SEHNR, CDR2 FQNEAQ (reference sequence). This CDR3 has 13 residues. Trimming removed 0 bases from V and 6 bases from J, with 5 bases in between. The CDR3 DNA reads TGTGCCAGCAGCTTAGCAGGGTCCGGGGAGCTGTTTTTT. This codes for CASSLAGSGELFF.

The gene calls are TRBV10-3 and TRBJ2-7; possible D gene TRBD1, 6 bases. Trimming shortened V by 6 bases and J by 5 bases, and 23 bases separated the two germline ends. CDR1 is ENHRY and CDR2 is SYGVKD in the germline V gene. CDR3 size: 16 residues. The CDR3 protein is CAIRGATGLGPHEQYF. The CDR3 region has the DNA TGTGCCATCAGGGGGGCTACAGGGTTGGGGCCCCACGAGCAGTACTTC.

CDR3 in amino acids: CASSGTFNNEQFF. CDR3 DNA: TGTGCCAGCAGTGGGACTTTCAACAATGAGCAGTTCTTC. The chain links TRBV2 to TRBJ2-1; TRBD2 is a possible D gene (5 bases). The CDR3 sequence is 13 residues long. V dropped 4 bases and J dropped 5 bases, with 9 bases sitting between them. CDR1 is SNHLY and CDR2 is FYNNEI in the germline V gene.